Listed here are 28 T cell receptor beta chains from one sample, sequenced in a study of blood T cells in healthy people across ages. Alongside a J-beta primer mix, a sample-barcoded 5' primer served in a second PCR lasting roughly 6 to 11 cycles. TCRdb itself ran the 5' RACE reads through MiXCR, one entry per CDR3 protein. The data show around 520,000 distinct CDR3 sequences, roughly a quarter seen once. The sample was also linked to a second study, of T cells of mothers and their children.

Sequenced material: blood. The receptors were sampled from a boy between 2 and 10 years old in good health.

The CDR3 spells CASSEILAGADTQYF. As DNA, the CDR3 is TGTGCCAGCAGTGAAATCCTAGCGGGAGCAGATACGCAGTATTTT. The chain couples TRBV6-1 to TRBJ2-3, with TRBD2 identical over 10 bases. The germline V gene has CDR1 MNHNS and CDR2 SASEGT. V gave up 2 bases and J gave up 4 bases; unmatched junction bases: 3. The CDR3 runs 15 residues.

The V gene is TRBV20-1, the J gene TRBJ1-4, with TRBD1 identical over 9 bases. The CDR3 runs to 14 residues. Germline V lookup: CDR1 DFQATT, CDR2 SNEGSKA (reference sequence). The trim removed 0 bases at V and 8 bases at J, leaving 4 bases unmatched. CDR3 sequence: CSAREGTGNEKLFF. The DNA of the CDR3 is TGCAGTGCTAGAGAGGGGACAGGGAACGAAAAACTGTTTTTT.

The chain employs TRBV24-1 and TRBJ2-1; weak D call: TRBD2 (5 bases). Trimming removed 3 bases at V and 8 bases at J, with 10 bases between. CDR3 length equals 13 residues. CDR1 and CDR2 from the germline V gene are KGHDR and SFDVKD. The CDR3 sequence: CATSDGGGDEQFF. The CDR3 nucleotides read TGTGCCACCAGTGATGGAGGTGGGGATGAGCAGTTCTTC.

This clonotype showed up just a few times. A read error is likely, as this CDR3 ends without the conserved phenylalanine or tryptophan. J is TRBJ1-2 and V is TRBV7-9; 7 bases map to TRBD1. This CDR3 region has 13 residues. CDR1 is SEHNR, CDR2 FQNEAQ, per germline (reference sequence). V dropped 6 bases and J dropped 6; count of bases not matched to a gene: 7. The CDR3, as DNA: TGTGCCAGCAGACGGGAGACAGGGCATGGCTACACCCTC. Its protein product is CASRRETGHGYTL.

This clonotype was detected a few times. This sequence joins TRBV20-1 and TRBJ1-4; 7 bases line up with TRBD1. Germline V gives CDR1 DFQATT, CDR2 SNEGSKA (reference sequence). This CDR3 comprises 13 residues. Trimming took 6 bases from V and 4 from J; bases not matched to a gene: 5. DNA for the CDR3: TGCAGTGCCATGACAGGGAATAATGAAAAACTGTTTTTT. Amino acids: CSAMTGNNEKLFF.

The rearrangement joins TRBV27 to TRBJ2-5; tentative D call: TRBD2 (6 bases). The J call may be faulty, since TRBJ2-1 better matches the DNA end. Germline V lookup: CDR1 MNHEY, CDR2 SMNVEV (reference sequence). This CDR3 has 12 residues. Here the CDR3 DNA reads TGTGCCAGCAGTTTATCGGGGAGGGAGCAGTTCTTC. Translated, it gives CASSLSGREQFF.

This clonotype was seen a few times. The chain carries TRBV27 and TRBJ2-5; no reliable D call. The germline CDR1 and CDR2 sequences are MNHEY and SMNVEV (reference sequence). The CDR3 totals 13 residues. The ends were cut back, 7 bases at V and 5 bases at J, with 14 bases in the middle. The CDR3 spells CASNLNPRETQYF. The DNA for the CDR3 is TGTGCCAGCAATTTGAACCCACGGGAGACCCAGTACTTC.

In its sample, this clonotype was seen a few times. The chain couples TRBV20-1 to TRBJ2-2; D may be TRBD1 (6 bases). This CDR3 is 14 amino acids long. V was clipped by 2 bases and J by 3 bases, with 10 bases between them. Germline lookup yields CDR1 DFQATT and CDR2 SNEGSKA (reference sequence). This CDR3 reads CSARRQAYTGELFF. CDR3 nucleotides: TGCAGTGCTAGACGACAGGCGTACACCGGGGAGCTGTTTTTT.

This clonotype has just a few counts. The CDR3 loop reads CASSYGASNQPQHF. CDR3 nucleotide sequence: TGTGCCAGCAGTTACGGAGCCAGCAATCAGCCCCAGCATTTT. The chain links TRBV6-5 to TRBJ1-5; no reliable D call. Germline V gene sequence: CDR1 MNHEY, CDR2 SVGAGI. The CDR3 extends over 14 amino acids. With 2 bases removed from V and 1 base from J, the gap between germline ends came to 6 bases.

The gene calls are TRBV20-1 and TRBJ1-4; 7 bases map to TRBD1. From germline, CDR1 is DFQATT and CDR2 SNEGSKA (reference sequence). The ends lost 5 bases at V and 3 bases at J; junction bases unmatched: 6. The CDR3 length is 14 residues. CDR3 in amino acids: CSAYRTGSNEKLFF. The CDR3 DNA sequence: TGCAGTGCTTATCGGACAGGTTCTAATGAAAAACTGTTTTTT.

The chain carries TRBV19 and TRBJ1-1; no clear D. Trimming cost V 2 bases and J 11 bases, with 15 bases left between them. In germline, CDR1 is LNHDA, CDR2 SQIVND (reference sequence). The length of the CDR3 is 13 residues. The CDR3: CASSIRSFNSAFF. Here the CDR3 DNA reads TGTGCCAGTAGTATACGGTCATTTAACTCGGCTTTCTTT.

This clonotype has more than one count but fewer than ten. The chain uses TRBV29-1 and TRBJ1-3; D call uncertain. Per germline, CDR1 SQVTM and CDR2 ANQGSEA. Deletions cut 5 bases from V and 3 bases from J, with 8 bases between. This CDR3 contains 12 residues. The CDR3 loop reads CSVPGGGNTIYF. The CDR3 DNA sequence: TGCAGCGTTCCCGGAGGTGGAAACACCATATATTTT.

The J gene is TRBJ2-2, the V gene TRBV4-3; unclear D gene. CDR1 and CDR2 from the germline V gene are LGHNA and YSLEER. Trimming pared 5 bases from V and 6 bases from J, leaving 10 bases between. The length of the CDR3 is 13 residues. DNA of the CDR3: TGCGCCAGCAGCTGGACGCGTGCCGGGGAGCTGTTTTTT. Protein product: CASSWTRAGELFF.

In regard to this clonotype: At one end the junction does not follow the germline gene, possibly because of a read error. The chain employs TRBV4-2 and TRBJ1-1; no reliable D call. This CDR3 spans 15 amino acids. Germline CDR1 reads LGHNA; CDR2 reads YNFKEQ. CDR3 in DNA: TGTGCCAGCAGCCACGGTACAAGGGATGTCACTGGAGCTTTCTTT. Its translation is CASSHGTRDVTGAFF.

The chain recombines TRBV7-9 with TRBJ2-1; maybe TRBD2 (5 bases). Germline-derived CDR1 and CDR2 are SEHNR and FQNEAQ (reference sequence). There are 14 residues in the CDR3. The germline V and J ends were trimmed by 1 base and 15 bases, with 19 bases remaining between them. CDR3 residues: CASSLGTSASPGFF. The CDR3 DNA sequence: TGTGCCAGCAGCTTAGGGACCTCCGCTAGCCCTGGGTTCTTC.

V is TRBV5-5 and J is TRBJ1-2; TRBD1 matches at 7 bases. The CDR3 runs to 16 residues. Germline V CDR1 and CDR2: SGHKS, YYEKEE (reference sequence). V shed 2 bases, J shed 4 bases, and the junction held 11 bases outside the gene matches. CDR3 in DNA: TGTGCCAGCAGCTTACTGACAGGGTTTGGGGCCTATGGCTACACCTTC. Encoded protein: CASSLLTGFGAYGYTF.

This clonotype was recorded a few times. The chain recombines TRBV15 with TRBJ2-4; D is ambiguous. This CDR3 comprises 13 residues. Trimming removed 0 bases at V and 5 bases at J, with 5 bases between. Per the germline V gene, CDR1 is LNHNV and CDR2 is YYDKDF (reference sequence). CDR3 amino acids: CATSRDPENIQYF. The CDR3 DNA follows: TGTGCCACCAGCAGAGATCCCGAAAACATTCAGTACTTC.

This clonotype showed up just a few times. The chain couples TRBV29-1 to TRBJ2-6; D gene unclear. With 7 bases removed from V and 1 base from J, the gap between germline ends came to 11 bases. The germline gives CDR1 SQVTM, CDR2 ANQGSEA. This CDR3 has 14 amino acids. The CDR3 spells CSGLIGSGANVLTF. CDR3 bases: TGCAGCGGCTTGATAGGGTCTGGGGCCAACGTCCTGACTTTC.

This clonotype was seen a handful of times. The CDR3 is CASSQGLRRGEQYF. In nucleotides, the CDR3 is TGTGCCAGCAGCCAAGGACTACGGCGTGGGGAGCAGTACTTC. The rearrangement joins TRBV3-1 to TRBJ2-7, with D possibly matching TRBD2 (5 bases). CDR3 length equals 14 residues. CDR1 is LGHDT and CDR2 is YNNKEL in the germline V gene (reference sequence). V was trimmed by 1 base and J by 7 bases, leaving 14 bases between them.

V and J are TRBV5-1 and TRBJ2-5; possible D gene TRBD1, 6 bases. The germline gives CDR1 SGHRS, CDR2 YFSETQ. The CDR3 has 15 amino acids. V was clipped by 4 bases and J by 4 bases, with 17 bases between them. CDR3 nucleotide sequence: TGCGCCAGCAGCGGCAGGGGTCTAGAGGTAGAGACCCAGTACTTC. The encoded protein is CASSGRGLEVETQYF.

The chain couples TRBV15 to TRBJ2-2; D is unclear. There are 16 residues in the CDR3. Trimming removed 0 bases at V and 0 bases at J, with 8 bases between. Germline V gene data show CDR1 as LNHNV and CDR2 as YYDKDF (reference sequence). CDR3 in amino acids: CATSRDARSNTGELFF. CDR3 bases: TGTGCCACCAGCAGAGATGCTAGATCGAACACCGGGGAGCTGTTTTTT.

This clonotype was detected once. This CDR3 is CASSSRGRSSKNIQYF. CDR3 bases: TGTGCCAGCAGTTCACGGGGGAGGTCGAGCAAAAACATTCAGTACTTC. This chain uses TRBV12-3 or TRBV12-4 with TRBJ2-4, with a tentative D call TRBD2 (6 bases). Trimming shortened V by 4 bases and J by 3 bases, and 16 bases separated the two germline ends. The CDR3 totals 16 residues.

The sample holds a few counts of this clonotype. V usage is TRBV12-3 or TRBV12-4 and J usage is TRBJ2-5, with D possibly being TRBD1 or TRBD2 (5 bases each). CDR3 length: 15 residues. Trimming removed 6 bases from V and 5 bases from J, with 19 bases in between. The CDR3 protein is CASRLSTAGGETQYF. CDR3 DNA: TGTGCCAGCAGGTTATCGACAGCCGGCGGGGAGACCCAGTACTTC.

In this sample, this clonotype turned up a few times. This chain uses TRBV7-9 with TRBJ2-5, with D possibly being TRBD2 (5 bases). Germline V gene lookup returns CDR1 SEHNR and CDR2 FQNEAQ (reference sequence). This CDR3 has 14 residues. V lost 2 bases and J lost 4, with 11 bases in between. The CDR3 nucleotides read TGTGCCAGCAGCTTACAGACGGCGGGAGAGACCCAGTACTTC. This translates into CASSLQTAGETQYF.

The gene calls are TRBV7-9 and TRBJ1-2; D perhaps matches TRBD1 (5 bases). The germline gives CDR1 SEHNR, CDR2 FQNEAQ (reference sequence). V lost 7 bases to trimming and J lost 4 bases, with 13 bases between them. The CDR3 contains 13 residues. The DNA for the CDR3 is TGTGCCAGCAACATAGGGGAAGGCTATGGCTACACCTTC. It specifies CASNIGEGYGYTF.

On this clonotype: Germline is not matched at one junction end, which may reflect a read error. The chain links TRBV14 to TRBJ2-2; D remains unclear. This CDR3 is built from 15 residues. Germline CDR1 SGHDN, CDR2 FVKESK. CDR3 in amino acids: CASSQIARNTGELFF. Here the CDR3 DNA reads TGTGCCAGCAGCCAAATCGCCAGGAACACCGGCGAGCTGTTTTTT. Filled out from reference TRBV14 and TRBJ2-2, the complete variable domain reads EAGVTQFPSHSVIEKGQTVTLRCDPISGHDNLYWYRRVMGKEIKFLLHFVKESKQDESGMPNNRFLAERTGGTYSTLKVQPAELEDSGVYFCASSQIARNTGELFFGEGSRLTVL.

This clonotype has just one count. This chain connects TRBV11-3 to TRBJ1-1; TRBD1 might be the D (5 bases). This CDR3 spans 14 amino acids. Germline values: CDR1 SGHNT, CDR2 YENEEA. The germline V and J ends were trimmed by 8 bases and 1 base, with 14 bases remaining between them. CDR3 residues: CASGEYRKNTEAFF. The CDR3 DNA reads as TGTGCCAGCGGCGAGTACAGGAAGAACACTGAAGCTTTCTTT.

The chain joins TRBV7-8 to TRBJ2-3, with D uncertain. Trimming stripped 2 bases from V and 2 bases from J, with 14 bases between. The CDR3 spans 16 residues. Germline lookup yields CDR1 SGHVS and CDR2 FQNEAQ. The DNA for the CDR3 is TGTGCCAGCAGCTTATCCCCTTATGGAATCACAGATACGCAGTATTTT. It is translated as CASSLSPYGITDTQYF.